This T cell receptor beta chain was recovered during a study of cytomegalovirus exposure and HLA in healthy donors. Study at large: In a later analysis, it was reported that the roughly 120 validation repertoires had been produced on the same platform as the roughly 700 repertoires belonging to the first cohort.

Regarding the study as a whole: In the approximately 130 validation repertoires, a later analysis found that first-cohort TCR clusters tended to co-occur. Rare sequences made up most TCRs, while some public TCRs were found in many donors. Among TCR beta chains, those listed as cytomegalovirus-associated numbered around 180.

In its sample, this clone was seen a few times. What it recognizes is unknown. CDR3 length: 14 amino acids. Germline V gives CDR1 WSHSY, CDR2 SAAADI. The J segment lost 3 bases and the V segment lost 4 bases, leaving 4 bases of the junction unmatched. Assay used: immunoSEQ multiplex PCR; TCRdb lists only in-frame clones, some missing. The profile covers just under 150,000 clones, with approximately 90% appearing a single time and 4.5% to 5.5% taken by the ten largest. Material: PBMCs. The chain joins TRBV10-2 to TRBJ2-3; 7 bases map to TRBD2. The receptor was derived from a man between 18 and 35 years old in good health and CMV-seropositive. The CDR3 DNA reads TGCGCCAGCAGTGTGCTAGCGGAAACAGATACGCAGTATTTT. It codes for CASSVLAETDTQYF.